Many counts were recorded for the clone carrying this TCR beta chain. This entry belongs to a study of regulatory T cells in long-lasting Graves disease. With iRepertoire HTBI primers and Arm-PCR of CDR3 regions, TCR beta libraries were built. TCRdb ran MiXCR on the multiplex PCR reads and lists one entry per CDR3 protein. The sample includes approximately 380,000 distinct CDR3 sequences, more than 20% of them seen just once. Sample time point: persistent/refractory GD, antithyroid drugs over 5 years with positive TRAb. The TCR library was prepared using RNA isolated from PBMCs. Here the sequenced sample was peripheral blood mononuclear cells (PBMCs), taken when the disease was refractory, from a patient treated with antithyroid drugs. This TCR was sampled from a female donor with Graves disease.

The CDR3 region has the DNA TGTGCCAGCAACCCTGACCCCGGGGCTTATGGCTACACCTTC. It yields the protein CASNPDPGAYGYTF. The chain couples TRBV12-3 or TRBV12-4 to TRBJ1-2, with a weak D call TRBD1 (5 bases). Trimming cost V 7 bases and J 5 bases, with 17 bases left between them. The CDR3 extends over 14 amino acids.